The present TCR beta chain was sequenced within a study of siplizumab effects on memory and regulatory T cells. General study points: Memory T cells appeared less diverse than naive cells, which seemed to contribute substantially to alloresponse. An assignable phenotype, naive or memory, was missing from roughly 78-96% of proliferating CD4+ or CD8+ clones.

The repertoire was sequenced with immunoSEQ multiplex PCR; TCRdb's copy has only in-frame clones and lacks some. The data contain about 100,000 clones, about 92% of them singletons. The V end lost 0 bases, the J end lost 5 bases, and 11 bases lay between the germline ends. Looked up from germline, CDR1 is SEHNR and CDR2 is FQNEAQ (reference sequence). The CDR3 consists of 14 residues. Concerning this clone itself: Its antigen is currently unknown.

Specimen: Tregs sorted from blood. The TCR comes from a human donor in good health. V and J are TRBV7-9 and TRBJ2-7, with a possible D match to TRBD2 (7 bases). CDR3 in amino acids: CASSLAGGRDEQYF. The CDR3 coding sequence is TGTGCCAGCAGCTTAGCCGGGGGGCGCGACGAGCAGTACTTC.